The 20 T cell receptor beta chains in this list originate from one sample, sequenced in a study of memory CD4+ T cells and cytomegalovirus serostatus. The sort gate was single viable CD3+CD4+CD8-CD45RO+ cells for memory CD4+ T cells. Clones were read by immunoSEQ multiplex PCR, and TCRdb kept only the in-frame ones, dropping some. The data contain around 50,000 clones, roughly 80% of them singletons. The sample consisted of memory CD4+ T cells from blood. The receptor source for this set is an adult in good health and CMV-seronegative.

This chain connects TRBV29-1 to TRBJ2-5; possibly TRBD2 for D (5 bases). Trimming cost V 5 bases and J 6 bases, with 22 bases left between them. This CDR3 spans 15 amino acids. In germline, CDR1 is SQVTM, CDR2 ANQGSEA. This chain's CDR3 is CSVQALADPGKTQYF. In nucleotides, the CDR3 is TGCAGCGTTCAAGCCCTGGCTGACCCGGGAAAGACCCAGTACTTC.

The J gene is TRBJ1-5, the V gene TRBV15, with D unclear. The CDR3 extends over 15 amino acids. The germline V gene encodes CDR1 LNHNV and CDR2 YYDKDF (reference sequence). V lost 0 bases, J lost 8 bases, and 14 bases lay in between. The DNA of the CDR3 is TGTGCCACCAGCAGAGATGTCGGGCTTGGGAAGCCCCAGCATTTT. Its translation: CATSRDVGLGKPQHF.

This clone is labeled as medium-sized. J is TRBJ2-7 and V is TRBV27; TRBD1 agrees at 11 bases. The ends lost 6 bases at V and 3 bases at J; junction bases unmatched: 7. CDR3 length: 15 amino acids. Germline values: CDR1 MNHEY, CDR2 SMNVEV (reference sequence). This chain's CDR3 is CASSPTGTGGYEQYF. The DNA for the CDR3 is TGTGCCAGCAGCCCTACCGGGACAGGGGGCTACGAGCAGTACTTC.

J is TRBJ1-1 and V is TRBV11-2; perhaps TRBD1 as D (5 bases). Trimming cost V 5 bases and J 3 bases, with 13 bases left between them. The CDR3 length is 14 residues. Germline V lookup: CDR1 SGHAT, CDR2 FQNNGV. CDR3 nucleotides: TGTGCCAGCAGCCCGCGACAGTGGGACACTGAAGCTTTCTTT. Translation gives CASSPRQWDTEAFF.

The chain links TRBV7-9 to TRBJ2-3; no firm D call. V lost 4 bases, J lost 3 bases, and 2 bases lay in between. There are 11 residues in the CDR3. In germline, CDR1 is SEHNR, CDR2 FQNEAQ (reference sequence). The CDR3 coding sequence is TGTGCCAGCAGCTATACAGATACGCAGTATTTT. Residues: CASSYTDTQYF. The full variable domain, rest sourced from reference TRBV7-9 and TRBJ2-3, is DTGVSQNPRHKITKRGQNVTFRCDPISEHNRLYWYRQTLGQGPEFLTYFQNEAQLEKSRLLSDRFSAERPKGSFSTLEIQRTEQGDSAMYLCASSYTDTQYFGPGTRLTVL.

This chain connects TRBV28 to TRBJ2-2; TRBD2 agrees at 9 bases. The CDR3 covers 15 residues. Germline trimming cut 7 bases from V and 1 base from J; bases unmatched to any gene: 4. The germline CDR1 and CDR2 sequences are MDHEN and SYDVKM. CDR3 region: CASNASGKNTGELFF. CDR3 nucleotides: TGTGCCAGCAATGCTAGCGGGAAGAACACCGGGGAGCTGTTTTTT.

This clone is a singleton in its sample. This chain joins TRBV6-5 and TRBJ2-7; 12 positions match TRBD2. Germline lookup yields CDR1 MNHEY and CDR2 SVGAGI. CDR3 length: 15 amino acids. V trimming: 8 bases; J trimming: 1 base; junction bases outside the gene matches: 6. CDR3 nucleotide sequence: TGTGCCAGCGGAACCGGGACTAGCGGGTCCTACGAGCAGTACTTC. Translation: CASGTGTSGSYEQYF.

This rearrangement joins TRBV9 to TRBJ2-1; no clear D gene. V was trimmed by 2 bases and J by 0 bases, leaving 9 bases between them. The V gene's germline CDR1 is SGDLS and CDR2 YYNGEE. CDR3 size: 15 residues. CDR3 DNA: TGTGCCAGCAGCGTTAGCCCCAACTCCTACAATGAGCAGTTCTTC. It yields the protein CASSVSPNSYNEQFF.

The rearrangement links TRBV28 to TRBJ2-5; D gene unclear. The end of the DNA fits TRBJ2-7 better, so the J call may be wrong. Germline lookup yields CDR1 MDHEN and CDR2 SYDVKM. This CDR3 has 14 amino acids. The CDR3 region is CASRVERPHYEQYF. The CDR3 bases are TGTGCCAGCAGGGTCGAACGGCCGCACTACGAGCAGTACTTC.

This rearrangement joins TRBV10-3 to TRBJ2-3, with 7 bases matching TRBD2. The J segment lost 1 base and the V segment lost 0 bases, leaving 1 base of the junction unmatched. Per the germline V gene, CDR1 is ENHRY and CDR2 is SYGVKD. This CDR3 comprises 15 residues. The CDR3 nucleotides are TGTGCCATCAGTGAGTCGGGGGGGGGCACAGATACGCAGTATTTT. The encoded protein is CAISESGGGTDTQYF.

This chain uses TRBV4-1 with TRBJ2-7; D remains ambiguous. Trimming stripped 4 bases from V and 1 base from J, with 14 bases between. Per the germline V gene, CDR1 is MGHRA and CDR2 is YSYEKL. This CDR3 has 15 amino acids. This CDR3 is CASSPGGGRSYEQYF. Here the CDR3 DNA reads TGCGCCAGCAGCCCCGGTGGCGGTCGGTCCTACGAGCAGTACTTC.

This sequence joins TRBV13 and TRBJ2-6; unclear D gene. With 7 bases removed from V and 1 base from J, the gap between germline ends came to 14 bases. CDR3 length: 16 residues. CDR1 is PRHDT and CDR2 is FYEKMQ in the germline V gene (reference sequence). The CDR3 reads CASTSITLSGANVLTF. The DNA for the CDR3 is TGTGCCAGCACTAGTATCACGCTTTCTGGGGCCAACGTCCTGACTTTC. The full variable domain, in which reference TRBV13 and TRBJ2-6 provide the parts outside the CDR3, is AAGVIQSPRHLIKEKRETATLKCYPIPRHDTVYWYQQGPGQDPQFLISFYEKMQSDKGSIPDRFSAQQFSDYHSELNMSSLELGDSALYFCASTSITLSGANVLTFGAGSRLTVL.

The V gene is TRBV11-2, the J gene TRBJ2-1; 9 bases align to TRBD1. Germline V lookup: CDR1 SGHAT, CDR2 FQNNGV. J gave up 8 bases and V 5 bases, and 10 bases lay outside the gene matches. The CDR3 loop spans 15 amino acids. The CDR3 DNA reads TGTGCCAGCAGCATAGGACAGGGGCCTGGGGATGAGCAGTTCTTC. Translating it yields CASSIGQGPGDEQFF.

V and J are TRBV5-4 and TRBJ2-3; 10 nucleotides match TRBD2. Germline V CDR1 and CDR2: SGHNT, YYREEE (reference sequence). The J segment lost 5 bases and the V segment lost 4 bases, leaving 13 bases of the junction unmatched. The CDR3 spans 17 residues. For the CDR3, the DNA is TGTGCCAGCAGCCTCAGAGGGAGCGGGAGGGCCGGAGATACGCAGTATTTT. It codes for CASSLRGSGRAGDTQYF.

This chain connects TRBV6-4 to TRBJ1-1; the D gene is possibly TRBD1 (5 bases). The CDR3 spans 15 residues. Germline V gene sequence: CDR1 MRHNA, CDR2 SNTAGT. Deletions cut 5 bases from V and 5 bases from J, with 18 bases between. The CDR3 DNA is TGTGCCAGCAGTCCGACCTGGGGGGAGGCGACTGAAGCTTTCTTT. Translated: CASSPTWGEATEAFF.

The sample holds a few counts of this clone. The chain employs TRBV14 and TRBJ1-2; TRBD1 might be the D (5 bases). The CDR3 runs 15 residues. Germline lookup yields CDR1 SGHDN and CDR2 FVKESK. V was cut by 1 base and J by 4 bases, with 13 bases left in between. CDR3 sequence (DNA): TGTGCCAGCAGCCAAGGATCCTTTGGGGCCTATGGCTACACCTTC. Its protein product is CASSQGSFGAYGYTF.

The table lists this clone with a count of one. V and J are TRBV25-1 and TRBJ2-1, with 10 bases lining up with TRBD2. V was clipped by 6 bases and J by 8 bases; unmatched bases: 7. Germline-derived CDR1 and CDR2 are MGHDK and SYGVNS. CDR3 size: 14 residues. CDR3 loop: CASRASGSKHEQFF. CDR3 coding DNA: TGTGCCAGCAGAGCTAGCGGGAGTAAACATGAGCAGTTCTTC.

V is TRBV18 and J is TRBJ2-1; TRBD2 matches 12 bases. The trim removed 1 base at V and 7 bases at J, leaving 5 bases unmatched. The CDR3 is 16 residues long. The germline gives CDR1 KGHSH, CDR2 LQKENI. The CDR3 loop reads CASSPRTSGVMNEQFF. The CDR3 bases are TGTGCCAGCTCACCACGGACTAGCGGGGTTATGAATGAGCAGTTCTTC.

V and J are TRBV21-1 and TRBJ1-3; the table's D gene call, TRBD1, was not cross checked with the DNA. TRBV21-1 is designated a pseudogene. The CDR3 totals 17 residues. The CDR3 is CASSKARTGGYGNTIYF. The DNA for the CDR3 is TGTGCCAGCAGCAAAGCCCGGACAGGGGGCTATGGAAACACCATATATTTT.

This clone was counted a single time. The chain carries TRBV11-2 and TRBJ2-1; 7 nucleotides align to TRBD2. The CDR3 sequence is 16 residues long. The ends lost 0 bases at V and 3 bases at J; junction bases unmatched: 5. Germline CDR1 SGHAT, CDR2 FQNNGV. CDR3 in DNA: TGTGCCAGCAGCTTAGATGGGAGGGAGCGCTACAATGAGCAGTTCTTC. Amino acid sequence: CASSLDGRERYNEQFF. The whole variable domain, remainder taken from reference TRBV11-2 and TRBJ2-1, is EAGVAQSPRYKIIEKRQSVAFWCNPISGHATLYWYQQILGQGPKLLIQFQNNGVVDDSQLPKDRFSAERLKGVDSTLKIQPAKLEDSAVYLCASSLDGRERYNEQFFGPGTRLTVL.